These T cell receptor beta chains were read from a single sample in a study of Graves' ophthalmopathy and Graves' hyperthyroidism. TCRdb recomputed calls from the multiplex PCR reads with MiXCR, one row per CDR3 protein. The sample holds approximately 540,000 distinct CDR3 sequences, about 40% seen once. Sequences were obtained from peripheral blood or thyroid tissue (not recorded which). These receptors originate from an adult man with Graves' hyperthyroidism. The CDR3 runs from the conserved cysteine through the conserved F or W. Each record gives: D gene, clone size, V gene, CDR3 length, J gene, CDR3 DNA, CDR3 protein. D genes are given only for firm matches. Clone size is stated in some rows and not others, as once, few, many or a class when expanded.

d_call: .
clone_size: many
v_call: TRBV5-8
cdr3_length: 16
j_call: TRBJ1-2
cdr3_nt: TGTGCCAGCAGCTTGCGGGCACGGGCAGATAACTATGGCTACACCTTC
cdr3_aa: CASSLRARADNYGYTF

d_call: .
clone_size: .
v_call: TRBV7-9
cdr3_length: 15
j_call: TRBJ2-5
cdr3_nt: TGTGCCAGCAGCGCGGGACCCAGGGTCGGAGAGACCCAGTACTTC
cdr3_aa: CASSAGPRVGETQYF

d_call: .
clone_size: .
v_call: TRBV7-9
cdr3_length: 18
j_call: TRBJ1-3
cdr3_nt: TGTGCCAGCAGCTTTAGGGCACTCCCGAGGGTCTCTGGAAACACCATATATTTT
cdr3_aa: CASSFRALPRVSGNTIYF

d_call: .
clone_size: .
v_call: TRBV2
cdr3_length: 15
j_call: TRBJ2-1
cdr3_nt: TGTGCCAGCAGTGAAATTAGGACAGCCTACAATGAGCAGTTCTTC
cdr3_aa: CASSEIRTAYNEQFF

d_call: TRBD1
clone_size: many
v_call: TRBV29-1
cdr3_length: 16
j_call: TRBJ1-1
cdr3_nt: TGCAGCGTTGATTTCACGAACAGGGGGCAAATCTCTGAAGCTTTCTTT
cdr3_aa: CSVDFTNRGQISEAFF

d_call: .
clone_size: .
v_call: TRBV10-3
cdr3_length: 13
j_call: TRBJ2-6
cdr3_nt: TGTGCCATCAGTAGCTCTGGGGCCAACGTCCTGACTTTC
cdr3_aa: CAISSSGANVLTF

d_call: TRBD1
clone_size: many
v_call: TRBV29-1
cdr3_length: 16
j_call: TRBJ1-1
cdr3_nt: TGCAGCGCGTCCGTTGGCTTTGTAGGACAGGGGGCTGGGGCTTTCTTT
cdr3_aa: CSASVGFVGQGAGAFF

d_call: .
clone_size: .
v_call: TRBV2
cdr3_length: 14
j_call: TRBJ1-1
cdr3_nt: TGTGCCAGCAAAAATAAAGGGCGCGTCACTGAAGCTTTCTTT
cdr3_aa: CASKNKGRVTEAFF

d_call: TRBD2
clone_size: .
v_call: TRBV4-2
cdr3_length: 15
j_call: TRBJ2-5
cdr3_nt: TGTGCCAGCAGCCACAGACTAGCGGGCCAAGAGACCCAGTACTTC
cdr3_aa: CASSHRLAGQETQYF

d_call: TRBD1
clone_size: .
v_call: TRBV7-3
cdr3_length: 15
j_call: TRBJ1-6
cdr3_nt: TGTGCCAGCAGCTTAGGGACAGGGAGGATTTCACCCCTCCACTTT
cdr3_aa: CASSLGTGRISPLHF

d_call: TRBD1
clone_size: many
v_call: TRBV12-3/TRBV12-4
cdr3_length: 15
j_call: TRBJ1-5
cdr3_nt: TGTGCCAGCAGTCTACCGGGACAGACCCATCAGCCCCAGCATTTT
cdr3_aa: CASSLPGQTHQPQHF

d_call: .
clone_size: .
v_call: TRBV30
cdr3_length: 15
j_call: TRBJ2-7
cdr3_nt: TGTGCCTGGAGTGTAGGGGATCTTAGCTCCTACGAGCAGTACTTC
cdr3_aa: CAWSVGDLSSYEQYF

d_call: TRBD2
clone_size: many
v_call: TRBV7-9
cdr3_length: 17
j_call: TRBJ2-2
cdr3_nt: TGTGCCAGCAGCTTAGAACCCCTAGCGGTTAACACCGGGGAGCTGTTTTTT
cdr3_aa: CASSLEPLAVNTGELFF

d_call: TRBD1
clone_size: .
v_call: TRBV6-1
cdr3_length: 20
j_call: TRBJ1-5
cdr3_nt: TGTGCCAGCAGTGAAGCGGTGACAGGGGGACTGAGATATAGCAATCAGCCCCAGCATTTT
cdr3_aa: CASSEAVTGGLRYSNQPQHF

d_call: TRBD1
clone_size: .
v_call: TRBV7-8
cdr3_length: 13
j_call: TRBJ1-2
cdr3_nt: TGTGCCAGCAGCCGGGACAGGGGGATAGGCTACACCTTC
cdr3_aa: CASSRDRGIGYTF

d_call: TRBD2
clone_size: .
v_call: TRBV25-1
cdr3_length: 15
j_call: TRBJ2-1
cdr3_nt: TGTGCCAGCAGCGAAACTAGCGGCAAAACTAATGAGCAGTTCTTC
cdr3_aa: CASSETSGKTNEQFF